This TCR beta chain was identified in a study of blood T cell repertoires in COVID-19. The wider study: The analysed material was cDNA or gDNA that came from T cells, B-cell-depleted T cells, or PBMCs.

V lost 6 bases and J lost 11, with 19 bases in between. The length of the CDR3 is 14 residues. Germline V gives CDR1 LNHNV, CDR2 YYDKDF (reference sequence). Clones were read by immunoSEQ multiplex PCR, and TCRdb kept only the in-frame ones, dropping some. The repertoire consists of around 200,000 clones, with roughly 90% occurring once and the leading ten covering less than 25%. The genes are TRBV15 and TRBJ1-4; TRBD1 is a possible D gene (6 bases). The sample was peripheral blood. The source is a man between 65 and 80 years old with active or convalescent COVID-19. CDR3 in DNA: TGTGCCACCAGGGCGGGCCAATCAAGGGGGAAACTGTTTTTT. Encoded protein: CATRAGQSRGKLFF.